One and the same sample provided the 10 T cell receptor beta chains below, sequenced in a study of neurological immune-mediated disorders. Time point: longitudinal time-point 1 (baseline). MiXCR, applied by TCRdb to the 5' RACE reads, yields one record per CDR3 protein. The data hold approximately 36,000 distinct CDR3 sequences, with roughly 3.2% observed a single time. Sequences were obtained from PBMCs. The receptors were sampled from a woman aged 60-75 years with multiple sclerosis.

This clonotype has ten or more counts. This chain connects TRBV5-1 to TRBJ1-1; 7 positions match TRBD1. This CDR3 is built from 13 residues. The V gene's germline CDR1 is SGHRS and CDR2 YFSETQ. The trim removed 0 bases at V and 12 bases at J, leaving 8 bases unmatched. In DNA form, the CDR3 reads TGCGCCAGCAGCTTGGCGGGACAGCGCGAAACTTTCTTT. This sequence encodes CASSLAGQRETFF.

This clonotype appeared many times. The chain joins TRBV5-1 to TRBJ2-2, with D possibly called TRBD1 or TRBD2 (5 bases each). The CDR3 is made up of 18 amino acids. Looked up from germline, CDR1 is SGHRS and CDR2 is YFSETQ. V was shortened by 6 bases and J by 2 bases, with 23 bases between the two germline ends. The CDR3 bases are TGCGCCAGCACCCCATACGGGGCTGGTGCTTCCAACACCGGGGAGCTGTTTTTT. As protein: CASTPYGAGASNTGELFF.

This clonotype was seen repeatedly, ten times or more. The J gene is TRBJ1-4, the V gene TRBV20-1; no reliable D call. Germline CDR1 is DFQATT and CDR2 is SNEGSKA (reference sequence). V was clipped by 5 bases and J by 7 bases, with 14 bases between them. The CDR3 runs 13 residues. In DNA form, the CDR3 reads TGCAGTGCTGGCGACATTAAAGGTGAAAAACTGTTTTTT. Its translation is CSAGDIKGEKLFF.

This clonotype appeared many times. This chain joins TRBV5-5 and TRBJ2-6; weak D call: TRBD2 (5 bases). This CDR3 contains 21 residues. Per the germline V gene, CDR1 is SGHKS and CDR2 is YYEKEE (reference sequence). Trimming left V 0 bases short and J 2 bases short, with 24 bases between. For the CDR3, the DNA is TGTGCCAGCAGCTTGGAGGAGTTCGGCAGGCCGGCGGGCGCTGGGGCCAACGTCCTGACTTTC. Its protein is CASSLEEFGRPAGAGANVLTF.

This clonotype was seen a handful of times. DNA of the CDR3: TGTGCCAGCTTCCCCGCAGGGGGGCTCCTCACTGAAGCTTTCTTT. Its translation: CASFPAGGLLTEAFF. The J gene is TRBJ1-1, the V gene TRBV7-8; 7 nucleotides match TRBD1. The CDR3 contains 15 residues. Trimming at V came to 8 bases and at J to 4 bases, leaving 13 bases not matched to a gene. From germline, CDR1 is SGHVS and CDR2 FQNEAQ.

This clonotype was observed at least ten times. The chain carries TRBV10-2 and TRBJ1-2; D not resolved. Germline V gene lookup returns CDR1 WSHSY and CDR2 SAAADI. The CDR3 length is 14 residues. The V gene lost 3 bases and the J gene lost 4 bases, with 12 bases spanning the gap. The CDR3 sequence is CASSDREAGYGYTF. CDR3 nucleotide sequence: TGCGCCAGCAGTGATAGGGAGGCGGGCTATGGCTACACCTTC.

There are a few counts of this clonotype. This may come from a read error, since a much larger clone is one base off. The chain is built from TRBV6-2 or TRBV6-3 and TRBJ1-2; TRBD1 might be the D (5 bases). The CDR3 has 13 amino acids. The germline CDR1 and CDR2 sequences are MNHEY and SVGEGT. With 7 bases removed from V and 3 bases from J, the gap between germline ends came to 12 bases. CDR3 residues: CASNETAHYGYTF. DNA for the CDR3: TGTGCCAGCAACGAGACAGCCCACTATGGCTACACCTTC.

This clonotype was detected many times. The chain joins TRBV3-1 to TRBJ1-5; D remains ambiguous. Per the germline V gene, CDR1 is LGHDT and CDR2 is YNNKEL (reference sequence). The V and J ends lost 9 bases and 3 bases respectively, with 9 bases between them. The CDR3 totals 12 residues. The CDR3 DNA reads as TGTGCCAGTGGTGGACCCAATCAGCCCCAGCATTTT. Its translation: CASGGPNQPQHF.

The table lists this clonotype with many counts. The chain recombines TRBV12-3 or TRBV12-4 with TRBJ1-5; D gene unclear. The CDR3 totals 13 residues. Trimming left V 6 bases short and J 2 bases short, with 8 bases between. CDR3 region: CASSPRGNQPQHF. CDR3 bases: TGTGCCAGCAGCCCGCGTGGCAATCAGCCCCAGCATTTT.

This clonotype was recorded at least ten times. V gene TRBV11-2 combines with J gene TRBJ2-1, with TRBD1 matching over 9 bases. Germline assignment: CDR1 SGHAT and CDR2 FQNNGV. The CDR3 length is 19 residues. J was trimmed by 0 bases and V by 5 bases; bases with no gene match: 14. The DNA of the CDR3 is TGTGCCAGCAGCAACGAGGGACAGGGACAATCTAGCTCCTACAATGAGCAGTTCTTC. This encodes CASSNEGQGQSSSYNEQFF.